Reported below is one TCR beta chain. Its matching antigen is unknown. Clones were read by immunoSEQ multiplex PCR, and TCRdb kept only the in-frame ones, dropping some. The profile shows some 47,000 clones, about three quarters of them singletons. This sample was taken from a study of vaccination effects on CD4 cells after COVID-19. Study context: Each culture well received about 2 million PBMC. These cells were then cultured in IMDM with 8.5 to 10 IU/ml IL-2 and about 9.4 ug/ml peptides. Overall study results and limits: Late post-vaccination samples showed marked contraction of infection- and vaccine-induced clones.

The CDR3 is made up of 16 amino acids. V lost 1 base and J lost 0; bases outside the gene matches: 2. CDR1 is MGHRA and CDR2 is YSYEKL in the germline V gene. Subsequent to a culture period of about ten days, CD4+ T cells were isolated. Subjects were given two BNT162b2 or mRNA-1273 vaccine doses. Negative nucleocapsid antibody tests before and after vaccination confirmed no previous SARS-CoV-2 infection. On both days 3 and 7, half of the culture medium was replaced with IL-2 medium. Specimen: CD4+ T cells from PBMCs cultured without peptide, collected after COVID-19 vaccination. The V gene is TRBV4-1, the J gene TRBJ2-1, with TRBD1 identical over 8 bases. The clonotype originates from a human donor who received a COVID-19 vaccine. The CDR3 DNA follows: TGCGCCAGCAGCCAAGGGGACAGGAGCTCCTACAATGAGCAGTTCTTC. It codes for CASSQGDRSSYNEQFF.